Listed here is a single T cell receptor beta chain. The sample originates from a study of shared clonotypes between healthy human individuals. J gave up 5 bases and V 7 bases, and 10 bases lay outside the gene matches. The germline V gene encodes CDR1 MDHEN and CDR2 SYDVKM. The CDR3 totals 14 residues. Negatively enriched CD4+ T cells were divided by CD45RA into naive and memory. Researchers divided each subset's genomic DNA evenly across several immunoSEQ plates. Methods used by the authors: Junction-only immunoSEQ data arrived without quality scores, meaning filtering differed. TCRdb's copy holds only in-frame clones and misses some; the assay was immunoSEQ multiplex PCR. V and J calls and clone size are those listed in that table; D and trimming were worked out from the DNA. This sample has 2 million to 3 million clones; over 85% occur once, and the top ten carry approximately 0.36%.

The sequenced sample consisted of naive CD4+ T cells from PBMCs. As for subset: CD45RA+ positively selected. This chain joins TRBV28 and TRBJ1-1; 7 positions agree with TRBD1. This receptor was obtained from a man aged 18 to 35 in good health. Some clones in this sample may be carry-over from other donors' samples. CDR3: CASITPGGRTEAFF. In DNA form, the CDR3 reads TGTGCCAGCATCACCCCAGGGGGGAGGACTGAAGCTTTCTTT.